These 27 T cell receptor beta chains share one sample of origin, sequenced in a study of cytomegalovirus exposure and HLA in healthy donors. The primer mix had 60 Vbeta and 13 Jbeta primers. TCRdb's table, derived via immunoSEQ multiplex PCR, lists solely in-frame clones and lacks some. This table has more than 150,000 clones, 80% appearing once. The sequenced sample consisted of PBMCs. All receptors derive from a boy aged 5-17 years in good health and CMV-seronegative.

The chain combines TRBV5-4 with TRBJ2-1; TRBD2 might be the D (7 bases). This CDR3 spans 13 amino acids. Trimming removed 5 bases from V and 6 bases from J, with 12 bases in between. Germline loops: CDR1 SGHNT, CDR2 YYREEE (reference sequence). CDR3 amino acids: CASRVGGANEQFF. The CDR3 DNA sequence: TGTGCCAGCAGGGTAGGGGGGGCCAATGAGCAGTTCTTC.

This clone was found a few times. The CDR3 coding sequence is TGTGCCAGTAGCCGGTCAACTAATGAAAAACTGTTTTTT. Amino acids: CASSRSTNEKLFF. The chain has TRBV19 and TRBJ1-4; the D is unclear. The V gene lost 6 bases and the J gene lost 0 bases, with 5 bases spanning the gap. CDR3 size: 13 residues. CDR1 LNHDA and CDR2 SQIVND come from the germline V gene (reference sequence).

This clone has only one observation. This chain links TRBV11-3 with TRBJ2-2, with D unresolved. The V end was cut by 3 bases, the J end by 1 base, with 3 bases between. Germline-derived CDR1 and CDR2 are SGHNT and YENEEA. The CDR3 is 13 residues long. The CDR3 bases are TGTGCCAGCAGCTTCAGGAACACCGGGGAGCTGTTTTTT. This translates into CASSFRNTGELFF.

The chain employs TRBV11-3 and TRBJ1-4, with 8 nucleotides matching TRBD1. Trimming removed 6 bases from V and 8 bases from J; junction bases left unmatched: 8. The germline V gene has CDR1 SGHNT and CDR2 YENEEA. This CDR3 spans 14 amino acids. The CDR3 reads CASRSDRGGEKLFF. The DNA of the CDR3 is TGTGCCAGCAGGTCCGACAGGGGCGGCGAAAAACTGTTTTTT.

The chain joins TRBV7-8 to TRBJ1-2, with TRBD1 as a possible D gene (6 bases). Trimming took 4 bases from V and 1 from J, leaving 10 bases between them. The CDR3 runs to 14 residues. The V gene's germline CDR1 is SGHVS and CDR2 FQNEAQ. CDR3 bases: TGTGCCAGCAGCTCGACAGGAGATAACTATGGCTACACCTTC. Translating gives CASSSTGDNYGYTF.

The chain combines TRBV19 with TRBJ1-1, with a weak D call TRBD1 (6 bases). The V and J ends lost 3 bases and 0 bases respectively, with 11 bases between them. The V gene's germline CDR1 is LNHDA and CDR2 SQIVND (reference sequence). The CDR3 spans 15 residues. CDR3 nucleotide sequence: TGTGCCAGTAGTATTGGCAGGGGTCTGAACACTGAAGCTTTCTTT. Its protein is CASSIGRGLNTEAFF.

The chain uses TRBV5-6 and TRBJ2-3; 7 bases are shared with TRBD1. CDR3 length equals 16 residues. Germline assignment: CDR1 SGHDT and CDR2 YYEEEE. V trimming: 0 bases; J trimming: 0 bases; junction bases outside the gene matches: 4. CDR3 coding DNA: TGTGCCAGCAGCTTGGTTGGGACAGTTAGCACAGATACGCAGTATTTT. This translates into CASSLVGTVSTDTQYF. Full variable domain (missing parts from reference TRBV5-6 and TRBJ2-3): DAGVTQSPTHLIKTRGQQVTLRCSPKSGHDTVSWYQQALGQGPQFIFQYYEEEERQRGNFPDRFSGHQFPNYSSELNVNALLLGDSALYLCASSLVGTVSTDTQYFGPGTRLTVL.

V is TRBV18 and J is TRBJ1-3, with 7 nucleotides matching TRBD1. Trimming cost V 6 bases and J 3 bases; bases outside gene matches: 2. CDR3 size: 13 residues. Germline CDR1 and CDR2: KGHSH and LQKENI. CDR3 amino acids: CASSTGVGNTIYF. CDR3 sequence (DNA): TGTGCCAGCTCCACAGGGGTTGGAAACACCATATATTTT.

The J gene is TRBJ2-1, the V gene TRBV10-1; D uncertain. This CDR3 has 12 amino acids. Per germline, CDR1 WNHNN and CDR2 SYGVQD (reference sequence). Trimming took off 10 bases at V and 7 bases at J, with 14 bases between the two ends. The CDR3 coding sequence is TGCGCCACCCAATCTGATACTAATGAGCAGTTCTTC. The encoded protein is CATQSDTNEQFF.

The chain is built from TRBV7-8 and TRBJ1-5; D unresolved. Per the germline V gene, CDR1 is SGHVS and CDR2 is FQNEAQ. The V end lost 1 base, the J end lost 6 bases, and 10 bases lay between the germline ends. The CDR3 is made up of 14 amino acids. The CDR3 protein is CASSLGASIQPQHF. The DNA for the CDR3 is TGTGCCAGCAGCTTAGGGGCTTCTATTCAGCCCCAGCATTTT. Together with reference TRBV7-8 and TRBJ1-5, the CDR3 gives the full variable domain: GAGVSQSPRYKVAKRGQDVALRCDPISGHVSLFWYQQALGQGPEFLTYFQNEAQLDKSGLPSDRFFAERPEGSVSTLKIQRTQQEDSAVYLCASSLGASIQPQHFGDGTRLSIL.

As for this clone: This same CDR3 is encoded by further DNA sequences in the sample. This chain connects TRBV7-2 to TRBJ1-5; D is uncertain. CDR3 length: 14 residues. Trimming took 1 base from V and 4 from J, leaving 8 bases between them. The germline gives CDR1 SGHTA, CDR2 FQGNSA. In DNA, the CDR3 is TGTGCCAGCAGCTTAGTTTCAGGTAATCAGCCCCAGCATTTT. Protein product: CASSLVSGNQPQHF.

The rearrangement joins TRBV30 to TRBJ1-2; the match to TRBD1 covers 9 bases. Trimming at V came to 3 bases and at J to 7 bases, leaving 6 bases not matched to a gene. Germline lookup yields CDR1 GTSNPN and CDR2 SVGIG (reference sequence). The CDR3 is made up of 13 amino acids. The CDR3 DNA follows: TGTGCCTGGAGACCGGGACAGGGATCTGGCTACACCTTC. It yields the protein CAWRPGQGSGYTF.

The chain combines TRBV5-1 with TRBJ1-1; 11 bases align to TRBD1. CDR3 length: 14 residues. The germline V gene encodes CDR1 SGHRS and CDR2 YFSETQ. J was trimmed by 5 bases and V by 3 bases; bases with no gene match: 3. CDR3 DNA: TGCGCCAGCAGCTGGACAGGGGGCGGAACTGAAGCTTTCTTT. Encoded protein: CASSWTGGGTEAFF.

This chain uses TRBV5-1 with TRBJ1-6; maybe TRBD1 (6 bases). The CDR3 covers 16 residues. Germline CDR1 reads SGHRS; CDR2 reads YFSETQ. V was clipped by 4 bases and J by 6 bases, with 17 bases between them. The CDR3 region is CASSGTGHISNSPLHF. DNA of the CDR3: TGCGCCAGCAGCGGAACGGGACACATCTCTAATTCACCCCTCCACTTT.

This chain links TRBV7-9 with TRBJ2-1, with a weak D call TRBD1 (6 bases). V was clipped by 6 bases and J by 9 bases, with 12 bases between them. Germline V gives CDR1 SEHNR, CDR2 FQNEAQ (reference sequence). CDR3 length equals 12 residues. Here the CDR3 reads CASRSQGPEQFF. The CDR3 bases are TGTGCCAGCAGGTCCCAGGGGCCTGAGCAGTTCTTC.

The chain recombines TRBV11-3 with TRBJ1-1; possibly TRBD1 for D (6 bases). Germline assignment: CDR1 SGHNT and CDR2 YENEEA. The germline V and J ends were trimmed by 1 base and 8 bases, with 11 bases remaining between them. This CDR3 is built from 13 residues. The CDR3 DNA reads TGTGCCAGCAGCTTAGGCACAGGGTCAGAAGCTTTCTTT. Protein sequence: CASSLGTGSEAFF.

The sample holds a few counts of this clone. The CDR3 bases are TGTGCCAGCAGCTTTGTAGCGGGAGGGCCGGAAGGGAACAATGAGCAGTTCTTC. Translation: CASSFVAGGPEGNNEQFF. The chain recombines TRBV7-2 with TRBJ2-1; TRBD2 matches 11 bases. The CDR3 has 18 amino acids. CDR1 SGHTA and CDR2 FQGNSA come from the germline V gene. V shed 3 bases, J shed 5 bases, and the junction held 12 bases outside the gene matches. The full variable domain, with the rest looked up from reference TRBV7-2 and TRBJ2-1, is GAGVSQSPSNKVTEKGKDVELRCDPISGHTALYWYRQSLGQGLEFLIYFQGNSAPDKSGLPSDRFSAERTGGSVSTLTIQRTQQEDSAVYLCASSFVAGGPEGNNEQFFGPGTRLTVL.

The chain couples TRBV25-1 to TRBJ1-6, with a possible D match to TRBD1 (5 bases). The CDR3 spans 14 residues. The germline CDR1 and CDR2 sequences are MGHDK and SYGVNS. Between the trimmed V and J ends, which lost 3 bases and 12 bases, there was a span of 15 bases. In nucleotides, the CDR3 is TGTGCCAGCAGTGACAGGCAGGGACTTTTACCCCTCCACTTT. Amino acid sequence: CASSDRQGLLPLHF.

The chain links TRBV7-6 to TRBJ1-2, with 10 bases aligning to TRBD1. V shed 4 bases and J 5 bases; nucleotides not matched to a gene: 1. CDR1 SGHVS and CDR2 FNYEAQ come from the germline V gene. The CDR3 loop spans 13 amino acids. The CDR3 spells CASSSDRGYGYTF. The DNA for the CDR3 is TGTGCCAGCAGCTCGGACAGGGGGTATGGCTACACCTTC.

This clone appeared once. The chain's CDR3 is CASSEVQGRKTGELFF. DNA for the CDR3: TGTGCCAGCAGTGAGGTACAAGGGAGGAAAACCGGGGAGCTGTTTTTT. The gene calls are TRBV6-1 and TRBJ2-2; tentatively, D is TRBD2 (6 bases). CDR3 length: 16 residues. CDR1 and CDR2 from the germline V gene are MNHNS and SASEGT. V shed 3 bases and J shed 5 bases, with 16 bases lying between them.

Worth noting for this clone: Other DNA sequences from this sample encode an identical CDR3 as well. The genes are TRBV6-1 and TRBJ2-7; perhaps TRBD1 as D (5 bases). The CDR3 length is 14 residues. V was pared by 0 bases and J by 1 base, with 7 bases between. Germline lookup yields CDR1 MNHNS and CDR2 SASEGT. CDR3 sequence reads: CASSEAHRSYEQYF. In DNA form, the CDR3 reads TGTGCCAGCAGTGAAGCGCACAGGTCCTACGAGCAGTACTTC.

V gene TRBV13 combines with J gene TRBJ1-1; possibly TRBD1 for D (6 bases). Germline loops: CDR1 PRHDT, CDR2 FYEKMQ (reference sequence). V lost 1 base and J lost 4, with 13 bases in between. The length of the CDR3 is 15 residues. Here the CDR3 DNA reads TGTGCCAGCAGCTTAGAGGGCAGGGGTTCCACTGAAGCTTTCTTT. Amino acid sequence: CASSLEGRGSTEAFF.

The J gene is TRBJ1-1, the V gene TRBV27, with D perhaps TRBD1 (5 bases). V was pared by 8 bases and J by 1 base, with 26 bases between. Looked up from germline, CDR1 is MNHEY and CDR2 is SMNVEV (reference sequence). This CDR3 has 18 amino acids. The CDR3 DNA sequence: TGTGCCAGCCGCAAGGGGTACTCTTTCCAGGGTGGGAACACTGAAGCTTTCTTT. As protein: CASRKGYSFQGGNTEAFF.

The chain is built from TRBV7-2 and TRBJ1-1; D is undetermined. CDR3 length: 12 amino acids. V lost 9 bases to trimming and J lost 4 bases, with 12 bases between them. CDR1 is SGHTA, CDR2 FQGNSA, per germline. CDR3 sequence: CASTLGVTEAFF. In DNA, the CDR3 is TGTGCCAGTACCCTCGGGGTCACTGAAGCTTTCTTT.

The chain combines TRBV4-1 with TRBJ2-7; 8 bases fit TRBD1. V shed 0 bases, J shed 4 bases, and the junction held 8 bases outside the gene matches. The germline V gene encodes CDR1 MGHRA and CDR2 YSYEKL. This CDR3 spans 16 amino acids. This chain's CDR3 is CASSQDSGQGFYEQYF. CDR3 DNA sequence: TGCGCCAGCAGCCAAGATTCCGGACAGGGATTTTACGAGCAGTACTTC.

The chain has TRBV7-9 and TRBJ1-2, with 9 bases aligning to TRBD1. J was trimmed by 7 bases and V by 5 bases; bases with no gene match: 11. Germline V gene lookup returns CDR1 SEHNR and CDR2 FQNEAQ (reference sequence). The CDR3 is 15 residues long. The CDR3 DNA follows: TGTGCCAGCAGCCCCGGGGACAGGGTGATCGCTGGCTACACCTTC. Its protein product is CASSPGDRVIAGYTF. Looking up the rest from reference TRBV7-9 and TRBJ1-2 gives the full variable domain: DTGVSQNPRHKITKRGQNVTFRCDPISEHNRLYWYRQTLGQGPEFLTYFQNEAQLEKSRLLSDRFSAERPKGSFSTLEIQRTEQGDSAMYLCASSPGDRVIAGYTFGSGTRLTVV.

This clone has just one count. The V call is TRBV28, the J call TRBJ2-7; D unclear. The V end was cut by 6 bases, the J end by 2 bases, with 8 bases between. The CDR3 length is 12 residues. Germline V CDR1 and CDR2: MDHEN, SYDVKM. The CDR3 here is CASRTLPYEQYF. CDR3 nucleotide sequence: TGTGCCAGCAGGACTCTCCCCTACGAGCAGTACTTC.